This T cell receptor beta chain was sequenced in a study of cytomegalovirus exposure and HLA in healthy donors. Across the study: Some 200 million T cells yielded 110 million or so unique TCR beta sequences in earlier analysis. Whole-study results and caveats: The study recorded around 160 TCR beta chains that were cytomegalovirus-associated. Specificity of a few CMV-associated chains for CMV antigens was verified in vitro. TRBV6-2, TRBV6-3 and some other V segments were unresolvable in 87-base-pair reads.

This clone appeared a few times. What it recognizes is unknown. This CDR3 is 14 amino acids long. The V segment lost 4 bases and the J segment 3 bases; nucleotides outside the gene matches: 4. The germline gives CDR1 SGHDT, CDR2 YYEEEE. PCR primers comprised 60 Vbeta and 13 Jbeta primers. The assay was immunoSEQ multiplex PCR, and TCRdb's table has in-frame clones only and misses some. Here the sample spans around 92,000 clones, around 74% being singletons. The receptor comes from an older woman in good health and CMV-seropositive. The V gene is TRBV5-6, the J gene TRBJ2-5; TRBD1 matches 9 bases. Sequenced: PBMCs. CDR3 DNA: TGTGCCAGCAGCCCTTGGACAGGGGAAGAGACCCAGTACTTC. Its protein is CASSPWTGEETQYF.